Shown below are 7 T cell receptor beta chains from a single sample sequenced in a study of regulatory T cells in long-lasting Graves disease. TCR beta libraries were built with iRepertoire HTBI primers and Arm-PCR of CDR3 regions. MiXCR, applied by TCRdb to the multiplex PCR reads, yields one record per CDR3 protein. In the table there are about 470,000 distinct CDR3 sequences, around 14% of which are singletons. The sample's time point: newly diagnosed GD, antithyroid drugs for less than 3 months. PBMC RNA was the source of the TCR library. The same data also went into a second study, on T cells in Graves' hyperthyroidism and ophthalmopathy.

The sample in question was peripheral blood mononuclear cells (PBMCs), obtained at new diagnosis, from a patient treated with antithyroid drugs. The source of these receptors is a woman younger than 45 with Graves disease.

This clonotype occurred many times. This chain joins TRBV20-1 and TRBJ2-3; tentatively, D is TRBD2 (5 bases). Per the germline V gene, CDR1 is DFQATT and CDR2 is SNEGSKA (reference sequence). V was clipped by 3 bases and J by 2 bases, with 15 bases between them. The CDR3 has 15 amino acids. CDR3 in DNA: TGCAGTGCTAGCGGCAGGTTGAGGGACACAGATACGCAGTATTTT. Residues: CSASGRLRDTDTQYF.

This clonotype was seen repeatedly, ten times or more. This CDR3 reads CASSPQRPKGGPQHF. The CDR3, as DNA: TGTGCCAGCAGCCCACAACGGCCGAAAGGGGGGCCCCAGCATTTT. The chain recombines TRBV12-3 or TRBV12-4 with TRBJ1-5, with D possibly TRBD1 on 6 matching bases. V shed 6 bases and J shed 9 bases, with 21 bases lying between them. The CDR3 covers 15 residues.

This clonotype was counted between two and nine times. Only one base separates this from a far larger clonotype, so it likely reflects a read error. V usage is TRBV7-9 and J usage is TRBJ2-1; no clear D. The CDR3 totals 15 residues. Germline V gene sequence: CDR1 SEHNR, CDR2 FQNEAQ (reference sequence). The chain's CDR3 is CASSLAGGSYNGQFF. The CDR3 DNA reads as TGTGCCAGCAGCCTCGCAGGCGGCTCCTACAATGGGCAGTTCTTC.

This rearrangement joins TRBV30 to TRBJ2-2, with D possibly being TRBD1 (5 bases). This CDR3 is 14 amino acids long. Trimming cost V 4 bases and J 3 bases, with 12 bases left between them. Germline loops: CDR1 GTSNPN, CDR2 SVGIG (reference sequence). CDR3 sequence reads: CAWIVRGDTGELFF. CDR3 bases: TGTGCCTGGATAGTTAGGGGCGACACCGGGGAGCTGTTTTTT.

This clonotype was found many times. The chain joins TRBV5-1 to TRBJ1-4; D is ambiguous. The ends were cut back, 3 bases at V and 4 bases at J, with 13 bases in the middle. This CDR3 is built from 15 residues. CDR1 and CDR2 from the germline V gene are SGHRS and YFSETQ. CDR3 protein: CASSSYTAGNEKLFF. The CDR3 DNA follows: TGCGCCAGCAGCTCTTACACAGCGGGTAATGAAAAACTGTTTTTT.

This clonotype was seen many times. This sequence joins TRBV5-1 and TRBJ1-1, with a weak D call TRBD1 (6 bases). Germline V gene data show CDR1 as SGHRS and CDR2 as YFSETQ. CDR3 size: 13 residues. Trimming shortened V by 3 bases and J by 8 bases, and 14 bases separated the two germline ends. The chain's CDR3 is CASSSDLGQEAFF. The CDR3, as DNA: TGCGCCAGCAGCTCCGACCTTGGACAGGAAGCTTTCTTT.

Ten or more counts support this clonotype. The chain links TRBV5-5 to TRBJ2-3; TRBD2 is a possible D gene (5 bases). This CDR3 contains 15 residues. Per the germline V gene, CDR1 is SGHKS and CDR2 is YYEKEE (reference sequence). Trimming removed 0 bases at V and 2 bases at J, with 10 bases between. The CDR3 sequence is CASSLVGAHTDTQYF. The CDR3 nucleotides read TGTGCCAGCAGCTTGGTGGGAGCCCACACAGATACGCAGTATTTT.